The 8 T cell receptor beta chains in this list originate from one sample, sequenced in a study of cytomegalovirus exposure and HLA in healthy donors. Assay: immunoSEQ multiplex PCR; the TCRdb copy retains only in-frame clones and omits some. Of about 98,000 clones in the sample, 87% were seen once. The sequenced sample was PBMCs. Source of these receptors: a woman aged 25 to 39 in good health and CMV-seronegative.

The V call is TRBV28, the J call TRBJ2-7; 9 bases map to TRBD1. Germline V gene lookup returns CDR1 MDHEN and CDR2 SYDVKM. Unmatched junction bases numbered 10, after V lost 5 bases and J lost 2 bases. This CDR3 has 16 amino acids. The CDR3 nucleotides are TGTGCCAGCAGTCGTCGCACCGGGACAGGGCCCTACGAGCAGTACTTC. Residues: CASSRRTGTGPYEQYF.

The chain couples TRBV18 to TRBJ2-1, with 7 bases matching TRBD2. The CDR3 consists of 19 residues. In germline, CDR1 is KGHSH, CDR2 LQKENI. V lost 2 bases to trimming and J lost 2 bases; unmatched junction nucleotides: 15. In DNA form, the CDR3 reads TGTGCCAGCTCACCAGAAGGACTATGGCGGGAGAACACCTACAATGAGCAGTTCTTC. Translating gives CASSPEGLWRENTYNEQFF.

The gene calls are TRBV2 and TRBJ2-4; D is possibly TRBD2 (6 bases). CDR3 size: 14 residues. In germline, CDR1 is SNHLY, CDR2 FYNNEI. Trimming stripped 8 bases from V and 0 bases from J, with 11 bases between. CDR3 amino acids: CASRLDVAKNIQYF. For the CDR3, the DNA is TGTGCCAGCCGACTAGATGTAGCCAAAAACATTCAGTACTTC.

The chain links TRBV2 to TRBJ2-1; a weak D match, TRBD2 (6 bases). Looked up from germline, CDR1 is SNHLY and CDR2 is FYNNEI. V was pared by 6 bases and J by 7 bases, with 13 bases between. This CDR3 contains 13 residues. CDR3 bases: TGTGCCAGCAGGTCGGGAGTGATAAATGAGCAGTTCTTC. Its translation: CASRSGVINEQFF.

V usage is TRBV6-1 and J usage is TRBJ1-3, with TRBD1 identical over 7 bases. The CDR3 loop spans 14 amino acids. Losses at the gene ends were 1 base for V and 5 bases for J; bases not matched to a gene: 2. The germline gives CDR1 MNHNS, CDR2 SASEGT. The CDR3, as DNA: TGTGCCAGCAGTGAAGACAGGGGTAGAAACACCATATATTTT. Protein product: CASSEDRGRNTIYF.

This clone turned up a few times. The rearrangement links TRBV4-3 to TRBJ1-5, with no clear D. The CDR3 runs 13 residues. Trimming shortened V by 0 bases and J by 7 bases, and 7 bases separated the two germline ends. The germline V gene encodes CDR1 LGHNA and CDR2 YSLEER. The chain's CDR3 is CASSQDLSQPQHF. As DNA, the CDR3 is TGCGCCAGCAGCCAAGATTTAAGCCAGCCCCAGCATTTT.

This clone was picked up one time. The chain carries TRBV6-5 and TRBJ1-1, with D uncertain. Trimming shortened V by 4 bases and J by 7 bases, and 22 bases separated the two germline ends. The CDR3 has 16 residues. Germline CDR1 reads MNHEY; CDR2 reads SVGAGI. CDR3 DNA sequence: TGTGCCAGCAGTTTAAAGGGCCGAGTGTGGGGAGGTGAAGCTTTCTTT. As protein: CASSLKGRVWGGEAFF.

The chain is built from TRBV29-1 and TRBJ2-3; 8 bases line up with TRBD2. The V gene's germline CDR1 is SQVTM and CDR2 ANQGSEA. This CDR3 has 13 amino acids. With 4 bases clipped from V and 6 bases from J, the junction kept 6 bases outside the gene matches. The CDR3 DNA sequence: TGCAGCGTTGGAGCGGGGGAGGCGGATACGCAGTATTTT. Its protein product is CSVGAGEADTQYF.